Listed here are 29 T cell receptor beta chains from one sample, sequenced in a study of shared clonotypes between healthy human individuals (dated by TCRdb to about 2020). Receptor amplification or capture employed the immunoSEQ multiplex PCR assay. The clones in this table, taken by TCRdb from immuneACCESS, are in-frame only. Not every clone is retained; where verified, under half of the shortfall comes from an unresolved V gene, and the cause of the rest is unknown. This sample holds 2 million to 2.5 million clones; approximately 95% were observed only once. 0.39% of the sample belongs to the ten largest clones. The sequenced sample was naive CD4+ T cells from PBMCs. Reading the label with the study, this specimen's cell subset or site is: CD45RA+ positively selected. The source of these receptors is a man aged 18 to 35 in good health. Some clones in this sample may be carry-over from other donors' samples.

Here the CDR3 reads CASSRLPSAYNEQFF. DNA for the CDR3: TGTGCCAGCAGCCGACTACCTAGCGCCTACAATGAGCAGTTCTTC. V gene TRBV14 combines with J gene TRBJ2-1; D possibly corresponds to TRBD2 (6 bases). Trimming pared 4 bases from V and 2 bases from J, leaving 12 bases between. The CDR3 extends over 15 amino acids. CDR1 is SGHDN, CDR2 FVKESK, per germline.

The chain carries TRBV29-1 and TRBJ2-4; TRBD2 matches 7 bases. The CDR3 runs 14 residues. From germline, CDR1 is SQVTM and CDR2 ANQGSEA. The V segment lost 6 bases and the J segment 10 bases; nucleotides outside the gene matches: 15. The CDR3 region has the DNA TGCAGCGTCAAGCGGGACCGATCTTCTTTTATTCAGTACTTC. Translation gives CSVKRDRSSFIQYF.

This chain links TRBV4-2 with TRBJ2-7; 7 bases map to TRBD2. The CDR3 covers 16 residues. Trimming took 0 bases from V and 4 from J; bases not matched to a gene: 9. Germline CDR1 reads LGHNA; CDR2 reads YNFKEQ. In DNA, the CDR3 is TGTGCCAGCAGCCAAGATGGGGGGACTACCATTTACGAGCAGTACTTC. This codes for CASSQDGGTTIYEQYF.

The chain employs TRBV25-1 and TRBJ2-7; D is perhaps TRBD1 or TRBD2 (5 bases each). Trimming pared 8 bases from V and 2 bases from J, leaving 16 bases between. Germline loops: CDR1 MGHDK, CDR2 SYGVNS. The CDR3 has 14 residues. The CDR3 coding sequence is TGTGCCAGCCGCCGGGACCTGGGCACCTACGAGCAGTACTTC. Translation: CASRRDLGTYEQYF.

This clone has a single count. The chain carries TRBV5-1 and TRBJ2-5, with 9 bases lining up with TRBD2. The CDR3 is 13 amino acids. V was pared by 2 bases and J by 4 bases, with 0 bases of the junction left unmatched. CDR1 and CDR2 from the germline V gene are SGHRS and YFSETQ. Here the CDR3 reads CASSFSGRETQYF. The CDR3 DNA follows: TGCGCCAGCAGCTTTAGCGGGAGAGAGACCCAGTACTTC.

The rearrangement links TRBV7-2 to TRBJ1-2; tentative D call: TRBD1 (6 bases). The CDR3 is 16 residues long. Germline-derived CDR1 and CDR2 are SGHTA and FQGNSA. V dropped 7 bases and J dropped 4 bases, with 22 bases sitting between them. CDR3 residues: CASTLLIQQGIYGYTF. CDR3 nucleotide sequence: TGTGCCAGCACCCTTCTTATTCAACAGGGAATCTATGGCTACACCTTC.

Regarding this clone: Distinct nucleotide sequences in the sample also encode this CDR3. The chain recombines TRBV11-3 with TRBJ2-2; 11 bases are shared with TRBD2. The ends lost 5 bases at V and 0 bases at J; junction bases unmatched: 2. The CDR3 sequence is 16 residues long. Germline CDR1 is SGHNT and CDR2 is YENEEA. CDR3 protein: CASSPGLAANTGELFF. CDR3 in DNA: TGTGCCAGCAGCCCGGGACTAGCGGCGAACACCGGGGAGCTGTTTTTT.

The chain employs TRBV6-6 and TRBJ2-7; a possible D gene is TRBD1 (6 bases). The germline CDR1 and CDR2 sequences are MNHNY and SVGAGI (reference sequence). The CDR3 length is 14 residues. V was shortened by 6 bases and J by 0 bases, with 12 bases between the two germline ends. The CDR3 loop is CASRNEGGSYEQYF. The CDR3 DNA reads as TGTGCCAGCAGAAATGAAGGGGGCTCCTACGAGCAGTACTTC.

This rearrangement joins TRBV11-2 to TRBJ2-7; tentative D call: TRBD2 (6 bases). CDR3 length: 15 amino acids. Germline V gene lookup returns CDR1 SGHAT and CDR2 FQNNGV. Trimming stripped 4 bases from V and 2 bases from J, with 15 bases between. CDR3 in DNA: TGTGCCAGCAGCTCGTCTAGAGCGGGCCCCTACGAGCAGTACTTC. Translation gives CASSSSRAGPYEQYF.

This sequence joins TRBV7-2 and TRBJ2-1, with a possible D match to TRBD1 (5 bases). Germline assignment: CDR1 SGHTA and CDR2 FQGNSA. V was trimmed by 4 bases and J by 2 bases, leaving 21 bases between them. The CDR3 loop spans 18 amino acids. The CDR3 protein is CASSSKGSRGATYNEQFF. For the CDR3, the DNA is TGTGCCAGCAGCTCCAAGGGTTCAAGGGGCGCAACCTACAATGAGCAGTTCTTC.

The chain couples TRBV27 to TRBJ2-5, with TRBD2 as a possible D gene (7 bases). Germline V gene data show CDR1 as MNHEY and CDR2 as SMNVEV (reference sequence). Trimming took off 7 bases at V and 4 bases at J, with 16 bases between the two ends. The CDR3 totals 14 residues. The chain's CDR3 is CASTPGGGRETQYF. CDR3 bases: TGTGCCAGCACCCCCGGCGGGGGCCGAGAGACCCAGTACTTC.

V and J are TRBV6-6 and TRBJ2-3, with D hard to call. CDR1 is MNHNY and CDR2 is SVGAGI in the germline V gene (reference sequence). This CDR3 has 12 amino acids. V lost 7 bases and J 7 bases, leaving 12 bases between the germline ends. CDR3 sequence: CASTPTLNTQYF. The CDR3 bases are TGTGCCAGCACCCCCACGCTGAATACGCAGTATTTT.

The chain joins TRBV4-2 to TRBJ2-1; perhaps TRBD2 as D (5 bases). This CDR3 spans 15 amino acids. Trimming removed 0 bases from V and 6 bases from J, with 12 bases in between. Germline assignment: CDR1 LGHNA and CDR2 YNFKEQ. Here the CDR3 reads CASSQDVSLVNEQFF. The CDR3 coding sequence is TGTGCCAGCAGCCAAGACGTCTCACTAGTCAATGAGCAGTTCTTC.

The rearrangement uses TRBV7-2 and TRBJ2-5; no definite D call. This CDR3 has 14 amino acids. Trimming shortened V by 3 bases and J by 4 bases, and 12 bases separated the two germline ends. Germline lookup yields CDR1 SGHTA and CDR2 FQGNSA. CDR3 sequence (DNA): TGTGCCAGCAGCTTTGGACCCTCGCGAGAGACCCAGTACTTC. This translates into CASSFGPSRETQYF.

The chain carries TRBV19 and TRBJ1-2, with 10 bases fitting TRBD1. This CDR3 region has 13 residues. From germline, CDR1 is LNHDA and CDR2 SQIVND (reference sequence). Trimming removed 8 bases from V and 2 bases from J; junction bases left unmatched: 2. The CDR3 reads CASLDRGNYGYTF. The CDR3 DNA is TGTGCCAGTTTGGACAGGGGGAACTATGGCTACACCTTC.

This chain links TRBV30 with TRBJ2-7; D gene unclear. This CDR3 contains 18 residues. CDR1 and CDR2 (germline): GTSNPN, SVGIG (reference sequence). Trimming pared 0 bases from V and 5 bases from J, leaving 26 bases between. CDR3 residues: CAWSVPAWGSPAGNEQYF. The CDR3 nucleotides are TGTGCCTGGAGTGTCCCTGCCTGGGGATCCCCAGCTGGCAACGAGCAGTACTTC.

The J gene is TRBJ2-7, the V gene TRBV27; tentatively, D is TRBD1 (6 bases). CDR1 and CDR2 from the germline V gene are MNHEY and SMNVEV (reference sequence). The V end lost 3 bases, the J end lost 1 base, and 10 bases lay between the germline ends. The CDR3 has 14 amino acids. The chain's CDR3 is CASSFSTGSYEQYF. In DNA form, the CDR3 reads TGTGCCAGCAGTTTCTCGACAGGTTCCTACGAGCAGTACTTC.

The chain uses TRBV6-5 and TRBJ2-7, with TRBD2 matching over 7 bases. The CDR3 has 15 residues. The V and J ends lost 4 bases and 3 bases, in that order; junction bases with no gene match: 9. Looked up from germline, CDR1 is MNHEY and CDR2 is SVGAGI. This CDR3 is CASSSGGGGLYEQYF. CDR3 sequence (DNA): TGTGCCAGCAGTTCCGGTGGGGGGGGTCTCTACGAGCAGTACTTC.

The table lists this clone with a few counts. This chain connects TRBV4-3 to TRBJ1-2, with D uncertain. The CDR3 consists of 15 residues. Looked up from germline, CDR1 is LGHNA and CDR2 is YSLEER. V was shortened by 0 bases and J by 4 bases, with 12 bases between the two germline ends. CDR3 in amino acids: CASSQDGTGGYGYTF. In nucleotides, the CDR3 is TGCGCCAGCAGCCAAGATGGTACGGGTGGCTATGGCTACACCTTC.

This sequence joins TRBV6-5 and TRBJ2-2; the D gene is possibly TRBD1 (6 bases). Per germline, CDR1 MNHEY and CDR2 SVGAGI. Deletions cut 6 bases from V and 7 bases from J, with 15 bases between. This CDR3 region has 14 residues. CDR3 region: CASSRTVGNGELFF. CDR3 coding DNA: TGTGCCAGCAGCCGGACAGTAGGCAACGGGGAGCTGTTTTTT.

The genes are TRBV29-1 and TRBJ1-1; no reliable D call. The CDR3 is made up of 13 amino acids. The V end was cut by 7 bases, the J end by 1 base, with 13 bases between. Germline V gives CDR1 SQVTM, CDR2 ANQGSEA. The CDR3 sequence is CSAKVGSNTEAFF. As DNA, the CDR3 is TGCAGCGCCAAGGTAGGGTCGAACACTGAAGCTTTCTTT.

V and J are TRBV9 and TRBJ2-5; 7 bases are a match to TRBD2. This CDR3 contains 17 residues. Germline V gene lookup returns CDR1 SGDLS and CDR2 YYNGEE. The V gene end was trimmed by 0 bases and the J gene end by 5 bases; junction bases not matched to a gene: 13. This CDR3 is CASSVASGEGLGETQYF. As DNA, the CDR3 is TGTGCCAGCAGCGTAGCTTCGGGGGAGGGCCTTGGGGAGACCCAGTACTTC.

This clone has a handful of counts. The J gene is TRBJ2-5, the V gene TRBV29-1; D gene unclear. The CDR3 sequence is 11 residues long. The V and J ends lost 1 base and 7 bases respectively, with 7 bases between them. Germline CDR1 reads SQVTM; CDR2 reads ANQGSEA. In DNA, the CDR3 is TGCAGCGTTGAAGGAGCTAGGACCCAGTACTTC. Translation gives CSVEGARTQYF.

This chain joins TRBV19 and TRBJ2-3; D is possibly TRBD2 (6 bases). The germline gives CDR1 LNHDA, CDR2 SQIVND (reference sequence). V lost 1 base, J lost 8 bases, and 13 bases lay in between. The CDR3 totals 14 residues. This CDR3 reads CASSIVSAGSTQYF. CDR3 coding DNA: TGTGCCAGTAGTATAGTATCCGCGGGAAGTACGCAGTATTTT.

V is TRBV28 and J is TRBJ1-5; D call uncertain. Trimming left V 1 base short and J 0 bases short, with 16 bases between. In germline, CDR1 is MDHEN, CDR2 SYDVKM. The CDR3 has 18 amino acids. CDR3 sequence reads: CASSLFRRGSNSNQPQHF. CDR3 sequence (DNA): TGTGCCAGCAGTTTATTTCGTAGAGGGTCAAATAGCAATCAGCCCCAGCATTTT. Full variable domain (rest looked up from reference TRBV28 and TRBJ1-5): DVKVTQSSRYLVKRTGEKVFLECVQDMDHENMFWYRQDPGLGLRLIYFSYDVKMKEKGDIPEGYSVSREKKERFSLILESASTNQTSMYLCASSLFRRGSNSNQPQHFGDGTRLSIL.

The chain recombines TRBV18 with TRBJ1-3, with D possibly being TRBD1 (5 bases). This CDR3 has 15 residues. Trimming shortened V by 3 bases and J by 0 bases, and 9 bases separated the two germline ends. Per germline, CDR1 KGHSH and CDR2 LQKENI. As DNA, the CDR3 is TGTGCCAGCTCACCCCGACAGAGCTCTGGAAACACCATATATTTT. Protein sequence: CASSPRQSSGNTIYF.

The chain couples TRBV28 to TRBJ1-2; unclear D gene. CDR1 MDHEN and CDR2 SYDVKM come from the germline V gene. Trimming removed 7 bases at V and 4 bases at J, with 10 bases between. The CDR3 has 12 residues. CDR3 in DNA: TGTGCCAGCACTTCCGACCGCTATGGCTACACCTTC. Protein sequence: CASTSDRYGYTF.

The gene calls are TRBV30 and TRBJ2-5; 8 bases map to TRBD1. The DNA end is more similar to TRBJ2-7, so the J call may be wrong. The CDR3 spans 12 residues. Germline V gene sequence: CDR1 GTSNPN, CDR2 SVGIG (reference sequence). The CDR3 DNA is TGTGCCTGGGGCCAGGGGGCCCACGAGCAGTACTTC. This codes for CAWGQGAHEQYF.

This rearrangement joins TRBV4-2 to TRBJ2-3, with TRBD2 identical over 8 bases. Germline CDR1 reads LGHNA; CDR2 reads YNFKEQ. With 1 base clipped from V and 2 bases from J, the junction kept 2 bases outside the gene matches. This CDR3 comprises 15 residues. Here the CDR3 DNA reads TGTGCCAGCAGCCAAGCGGGAGGGGACACAGATACGCAGTATTTT. Its translation: CASSQAGGDTDTQYF.